This TCR beta chain was sequenced for a study of T cell repertoires in cytomegalovirus infection. The wider study: HLA-B-restricted CMV epitopes that are well studied, plus recently identified HLA-C-restricted ones, were used by the study. In public TCR beta signatures, there were indications of both CMV infection and matching HLA type. The study's findings and limits: Adding up the frequency of public TCR beta families identified people who carried CMV plus the relevant HLA.

With 1 base removed from V and 4 bases from J, the gap between germline ends came to 16 bases. The CDR3 is 17 amino acids. Germline V lookup: CDR1 SGHTA, CDR2 FQGTGA. TCRdb itself ran the reads through MiXCR, one entry per CDR3 protein. The sample includes under 90,000 distinct CDR3 sequences, roughly half of them seen just once. Note on this clonotype: Its antigen remains unidentified.

Specimen: CD8+ T cells from cultured PBMCs, collected from culture after CMV antigen stimulation. This receptor was identified in a human donor in good health (CMV status not recorded). Some clones in this sample may be carry-over from other donors' samples. The chain has TRBV7-3 and TRBJ2-2; D is tentatively TRBD1 or TRBD2 (6 bases each). The CDR3 region is CASSLNPSRGPTGELFF. DNA for the CDR3: TGTGCCAGCAGCTTAAACCCGAGCCGGGGGCCCACCGGGGAGCTGTTTTTT.